The TCR beta chain described here comes from a study of shared clonotypes between healthy human individuals. General observations from the study: Sequencing depth was expected to influence donor clonotype sharing. On the whole, naive subsets had larger estimated richness than memory subsets had.

Points on this clone: Its antigen is not known.

There are 13 residues in the CDR3. Germline lookup yields CDR1 MNHEY and CDR2 SMNVEV (reference sequence). Trimming cost V 7 bases and J 6 bases, with 13 bases left between them. The repertoire was sequenced with immunoSEQ multiplex PCR; TCRdb's copy has only in-frame clones and lacks some. Altogether approximately 98,000 clones are present, 68% being singletons, with the ten largest covering approximately 24%. Sequencing was performed on memory CD8+ T cells sorted from blood. As to subset: CD45RO+ cells pooled with CCR7-negative TemRA cells. This chain uses TRBV27 with TRBJ2-1; D is undetermined. This sequence originates from a woman aged 25 to 39 in good health. The DNA of the CDR3 is TGTGCCAGCACCTATCACTGGAGCAATGAGCAGTTCTTC. It is translated as CASTYHWSNEQFF.